The clone carrying this TCR beta chain was counted many times. Looked up from germline, CDR1 is GTSNPN and CDR2 is SVGIG (reference sequence). The CDR3 covers 14 residues. Trimming cost V 0 bases and J 9 bases; bases outside gene matches: 5. This record belongs to a study of early T cells in non-severe SARS-CoV-2 infection. Using its own MiXCR run on the 5' RACE reads, TCRdb lists one record per CDR3 protein. The table records some 83,000 distinct CDR3 sequences, roughly a tenth of them present only once. The receptor was derived from an adult who was a healthcare worker with PCR-confirmed SARS-CoV-2 infection or an uninfected control (not recorded which). The material sequenced was whole blood, taken at baseline. V and J are TRBV30 and TRBJ1-6; TRBD1 matches 7 bases. The CDR3 reads CAWSVLDRASPLHF. In DNA, the CDR3 is TGTGCCTGGAGTGTACTTGACAGGGCTTCACCCCTCCACTTT.